This T cell receptor beta chain originates from a study of shared clonotypes between healthy human individuals. Study as a whole: Three plates were used per donor for CD4 naive, three for CD4 memory, two for CD8 naive and one for CD8 memory. Study-level results: Large sequencing depth failed to make sorted-subset sequencing complete, rarefaction showed.

The CDR3 has 15 residues. Germline V gives CDR1 MNHEY, CDR2 SMNVEV (reference sequence). The trim removed 5 bases at V and 7 bases at J, leaving 10 bases unmatched. The repertoire was sequenced with immunoSEQ multiplex PCR; TCRdb's copy has only in-frame clones and lacks some. The repertoire holds about 2 million clones, with roughly 94% as singletons. Regarding this clone: Its antigen is still unknown.

The clonotype comes from a man between 18 and 35 years old in good health. The gene calls are TRBV27 and TRBJ2-1, with 8 bases identical to TRBD1. Sequenced input: naive CD4+ T cells sorted from blood. Subset noted: CD45RA+ positively selected. CDR3 amino acids: CASSIRTGFGNEQFF. CDR3 sequence (DNA): TGTGCCAGCAGTATTCGGACAGGGTTTGGTAATGAGCAGTTCTTC.